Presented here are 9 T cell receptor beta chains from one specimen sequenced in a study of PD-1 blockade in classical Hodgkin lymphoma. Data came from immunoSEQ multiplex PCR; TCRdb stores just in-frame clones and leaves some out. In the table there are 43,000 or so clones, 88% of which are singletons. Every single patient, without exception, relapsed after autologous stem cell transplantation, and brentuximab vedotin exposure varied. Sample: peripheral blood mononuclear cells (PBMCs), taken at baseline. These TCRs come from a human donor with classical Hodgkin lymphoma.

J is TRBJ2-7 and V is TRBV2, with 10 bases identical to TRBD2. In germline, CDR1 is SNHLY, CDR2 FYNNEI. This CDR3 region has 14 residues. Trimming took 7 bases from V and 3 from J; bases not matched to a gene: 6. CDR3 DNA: TGTGCCAGCAAACCGGGACTAGCGAACTACGAGCAGTACTTC. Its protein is CASKPGLANYEQYF.

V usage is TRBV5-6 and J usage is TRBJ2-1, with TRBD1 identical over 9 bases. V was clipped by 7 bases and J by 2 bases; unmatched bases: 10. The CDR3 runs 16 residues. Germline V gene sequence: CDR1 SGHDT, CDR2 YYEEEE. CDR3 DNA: TGTGCCAGCCTGCCGGGACAGGGAATCCCCTACAATGAGCAGTTCTTC. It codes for CASLPGQGIPYNEQFF.

CDR3 residues: CASSYSREGYEQYF. The CDR3 DNA is TGTGCCAGCAGTTACTCACGGGAGGGCTACGAGCAGTACTTC. The V gene is TRBV6-6, the J gene TRBJ2-7; 8 nucleotides match TRBD2. V lost 0 bases to trimming and J lost 3 bases; unmatched junction nucleotides: 1. The germline CDR1 and CDR2 sequences are MNHNY and SVGAGI (reference sequence). This CDR3 contains 14 residues.

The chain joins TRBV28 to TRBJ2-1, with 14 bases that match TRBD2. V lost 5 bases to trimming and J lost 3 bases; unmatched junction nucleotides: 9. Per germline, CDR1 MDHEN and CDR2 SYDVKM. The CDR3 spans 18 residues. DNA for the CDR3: TGTGCCAGCAGTCTTGGGACTAGCGGGAGCGGTGGCTACAATGAGCAGTTCTTC. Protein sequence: CASSLGTSGSGGYNEQFF.

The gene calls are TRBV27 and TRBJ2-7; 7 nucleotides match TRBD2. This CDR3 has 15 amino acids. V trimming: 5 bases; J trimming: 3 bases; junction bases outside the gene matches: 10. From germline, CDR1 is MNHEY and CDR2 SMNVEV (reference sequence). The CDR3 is CASSLEPGLHYEQYF. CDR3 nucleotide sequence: TGTGCCAGCAGTCTGGAGCCGGGACTACACTACGAGCAGTACTTC.

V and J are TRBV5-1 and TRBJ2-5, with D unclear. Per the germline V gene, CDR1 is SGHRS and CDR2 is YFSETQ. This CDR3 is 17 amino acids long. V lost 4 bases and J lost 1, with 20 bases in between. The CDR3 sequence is CASSPAPVTPIQETQYF. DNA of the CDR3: TGCGCCAGCAGCCCCGCGCCGGTAACTCCTATCCAAGAGACCCAGTACTTC.

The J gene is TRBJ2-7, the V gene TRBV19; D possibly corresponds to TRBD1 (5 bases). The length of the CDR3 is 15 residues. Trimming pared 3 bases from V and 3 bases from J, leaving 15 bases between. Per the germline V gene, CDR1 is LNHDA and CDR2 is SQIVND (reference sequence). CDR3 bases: TGTGCCAGTAGTATCAAGGGGCCTTGGGACTACGAGCAGTACTTC. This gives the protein CASSIKGPWDYEQYF.

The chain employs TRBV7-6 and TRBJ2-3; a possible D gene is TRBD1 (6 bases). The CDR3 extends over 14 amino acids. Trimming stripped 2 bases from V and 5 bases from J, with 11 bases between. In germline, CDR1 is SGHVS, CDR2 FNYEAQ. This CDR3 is CASSLRTVGDTQYF. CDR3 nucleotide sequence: TGTGCCAGCAGCTTAAGGACAGTAGGAGATACGCAGTATTTT. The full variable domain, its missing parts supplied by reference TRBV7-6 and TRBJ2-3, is GAGVSQSPRYKVTKRGQDVALRCDPISGHVSLYWYRQALGQGPEFLTYFNYEAQQDKSGLPNDRFSAERPEGSISTLTIQRTEQRDSAMYRCASSLRTVGDTQYFGPGTRLTVL.

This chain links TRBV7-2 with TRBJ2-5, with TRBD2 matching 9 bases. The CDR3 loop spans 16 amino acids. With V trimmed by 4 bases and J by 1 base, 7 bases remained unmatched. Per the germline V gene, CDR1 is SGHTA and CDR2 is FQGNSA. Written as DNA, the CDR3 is TGTGCCAGCAGCTCGGTAGCGGGGGTTAGCCAAGAGACCCAGTACTTC. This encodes CASSSVAGVSQETQYF. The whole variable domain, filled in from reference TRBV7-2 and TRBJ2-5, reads GAGVSQSPSNKVTEKGKDVELRCDPISGHTALYWYRQSLGQGLEFLIYFQGNSAPDKSGLPSDRFSAERTGGSVSTLTIQRTQQEDSAVYLCASSSVAGVSQETQYFGPGTRLLVL.